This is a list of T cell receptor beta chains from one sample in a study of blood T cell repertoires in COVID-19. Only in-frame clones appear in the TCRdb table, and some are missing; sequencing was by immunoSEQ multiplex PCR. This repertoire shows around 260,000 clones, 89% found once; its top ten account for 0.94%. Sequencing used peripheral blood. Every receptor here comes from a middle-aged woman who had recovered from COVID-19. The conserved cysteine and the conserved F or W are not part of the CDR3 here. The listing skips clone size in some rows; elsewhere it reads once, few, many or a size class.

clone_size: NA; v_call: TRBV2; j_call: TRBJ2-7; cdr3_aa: ASTIPGVGEQY
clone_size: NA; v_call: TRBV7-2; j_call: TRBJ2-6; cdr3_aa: ASSEGLAGAGGANVLT
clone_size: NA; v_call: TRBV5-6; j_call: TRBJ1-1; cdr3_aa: ASRRTGRNTEAF
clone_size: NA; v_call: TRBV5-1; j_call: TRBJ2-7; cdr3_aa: ASSLTSGTTYEQY
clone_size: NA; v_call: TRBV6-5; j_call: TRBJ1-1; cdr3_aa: ASSLQNTEAF
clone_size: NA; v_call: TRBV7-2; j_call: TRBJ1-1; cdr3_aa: ASSFRVGNTEAF
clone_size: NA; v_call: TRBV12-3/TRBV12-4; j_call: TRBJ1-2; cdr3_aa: ASSLFTDYGYT
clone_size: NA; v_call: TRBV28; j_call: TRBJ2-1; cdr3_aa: ASSLASGAGEQF
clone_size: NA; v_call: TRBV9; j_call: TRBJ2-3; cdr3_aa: ASSLEAAGADTQY
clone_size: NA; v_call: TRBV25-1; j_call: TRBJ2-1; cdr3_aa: ASSLVSGTKNNEQF
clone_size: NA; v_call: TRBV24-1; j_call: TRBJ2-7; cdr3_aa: ATSDFRQGAYEQY
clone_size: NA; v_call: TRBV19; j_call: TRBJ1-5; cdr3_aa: ASSPTGLFNQPQH
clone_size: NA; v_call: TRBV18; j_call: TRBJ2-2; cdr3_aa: ASSLDRPGLPNTGELF
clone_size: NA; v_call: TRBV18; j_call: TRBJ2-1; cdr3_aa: ASSQGQGVESYNEQF
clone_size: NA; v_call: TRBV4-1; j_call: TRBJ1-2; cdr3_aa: ASSQAEASHGYT
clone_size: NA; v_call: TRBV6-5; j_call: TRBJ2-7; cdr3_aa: ASSPLGQGGEQY
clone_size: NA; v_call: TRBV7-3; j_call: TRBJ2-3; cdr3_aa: ASSSSGNRDTQY
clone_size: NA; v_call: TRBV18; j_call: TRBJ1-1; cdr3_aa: ASSPPSGTSSEAF
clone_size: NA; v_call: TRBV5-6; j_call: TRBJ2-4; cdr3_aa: ASSSGQLLAKNIQY
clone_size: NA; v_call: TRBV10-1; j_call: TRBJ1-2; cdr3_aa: ASSERQGVRDYGGYT
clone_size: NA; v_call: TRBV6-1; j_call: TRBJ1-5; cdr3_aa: ASSEGQGSQPQH
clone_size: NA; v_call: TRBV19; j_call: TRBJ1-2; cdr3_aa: ASSNSAVDRAVYGYT
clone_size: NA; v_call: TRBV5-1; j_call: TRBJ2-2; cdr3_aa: ASSLSSALTGELF
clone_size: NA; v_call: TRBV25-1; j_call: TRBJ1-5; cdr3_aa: ASSESQFNQPQH
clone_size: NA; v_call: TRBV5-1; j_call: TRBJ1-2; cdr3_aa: ASSFGGFGGAGGYT
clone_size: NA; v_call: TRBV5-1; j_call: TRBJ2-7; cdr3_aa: ASSLAGGRVYEQY
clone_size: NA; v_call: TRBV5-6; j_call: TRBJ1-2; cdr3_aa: ASSSGAYGYT
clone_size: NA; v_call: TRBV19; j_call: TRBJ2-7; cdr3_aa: ASSIGKTSGSVIKQY
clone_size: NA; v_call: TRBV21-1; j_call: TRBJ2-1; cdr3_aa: ASSKDYYNEQF
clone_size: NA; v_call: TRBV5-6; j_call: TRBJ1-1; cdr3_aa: ASSWWAGNTEAF
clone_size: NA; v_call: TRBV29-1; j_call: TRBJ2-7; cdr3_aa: SARSQGIDEQY
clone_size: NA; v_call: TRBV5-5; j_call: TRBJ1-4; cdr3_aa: ASSLEPQGDYEKLF
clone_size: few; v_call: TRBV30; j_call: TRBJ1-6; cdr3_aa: AWRGAIVNSPLH
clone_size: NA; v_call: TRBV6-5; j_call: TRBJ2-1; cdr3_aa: ASSILDPAEQF
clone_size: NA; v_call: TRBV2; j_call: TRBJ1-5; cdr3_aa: ASSTGSTSNQPQH
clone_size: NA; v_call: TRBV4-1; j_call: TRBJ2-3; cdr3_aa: ASSQEGREADTQY
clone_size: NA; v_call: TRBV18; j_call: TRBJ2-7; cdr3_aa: ASSPQDVTGSEQY
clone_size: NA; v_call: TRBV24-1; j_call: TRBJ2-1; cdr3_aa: ATSGIGTSGTSSYNEQF
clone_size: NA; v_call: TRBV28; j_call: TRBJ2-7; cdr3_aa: ASSPSGTAYEQY
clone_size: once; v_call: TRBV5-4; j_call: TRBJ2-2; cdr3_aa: ASSPGGIDTGELF
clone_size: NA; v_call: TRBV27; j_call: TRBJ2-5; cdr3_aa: ASRGGLSETQY
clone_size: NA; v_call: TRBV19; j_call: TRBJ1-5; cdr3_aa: ASSIVRDSNQPQH
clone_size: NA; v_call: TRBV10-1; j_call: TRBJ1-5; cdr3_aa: AIYVSRGGNQPQH
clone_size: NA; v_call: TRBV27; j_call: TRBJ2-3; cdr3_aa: ASSWTSGTDLTDTQY